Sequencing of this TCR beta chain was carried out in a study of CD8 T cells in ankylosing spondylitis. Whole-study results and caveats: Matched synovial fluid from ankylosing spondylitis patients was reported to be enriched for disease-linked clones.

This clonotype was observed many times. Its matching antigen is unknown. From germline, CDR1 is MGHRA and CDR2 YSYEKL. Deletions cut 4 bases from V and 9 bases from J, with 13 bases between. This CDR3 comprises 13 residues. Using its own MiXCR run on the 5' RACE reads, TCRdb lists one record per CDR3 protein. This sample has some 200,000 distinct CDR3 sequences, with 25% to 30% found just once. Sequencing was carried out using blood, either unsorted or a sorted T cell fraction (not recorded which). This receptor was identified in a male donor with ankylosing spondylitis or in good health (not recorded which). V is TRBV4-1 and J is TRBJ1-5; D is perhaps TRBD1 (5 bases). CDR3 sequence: CASSPPEGSPQHF. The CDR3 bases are TGCGCCAGCAGCCCCCCGGAGGGGTCGCCCCAGCATTTT.